Below, 29 T cell receptor beta chains from the same sample are listed, as sequenced in a study of T and B cells in COVID-19 patients (dated by TCRdb to about 2020). These reads were obtained on an Illumina MiSeq. Multiplex PCR with BIOMED2 TRB-A/B primer pools was used to amplify TRB rearrangements. Starting from the raw public reads, TCRdb applied fastp trimming at Q25, assembled clones with MiXCR and retained in-frame beta chains. Each entry merges the rows of one CDR3 protein and shows their most common DNA and genes. This sample lists about 14,000 distinct CDR3 sequences; 28% were detected once. Around 6.8% of the sample rests with the top ten. Genomic DNA extracted from blood was used in amounts of about 250-550 ng for amplification of TRB repertoires. What was sequenced was blood. Receptors were obtained from a human donor who had recovered from COVID-19.

The chain has TRBV5-4 and TRBJ2-7; either TRBD1 or TRBD2 may fit D (6 bases each). The CDR3 has 15 amino acids. CDR1 is SGHNT, CDR2 YYREEE, per germline (reference sequence). Deletions cut 4 bases from V and 7 bases from J, with 21 bases between. For the CDR3, the DNA is TGTGCCAGCAGCCCCGGGGGCTTAGGAGGCAATGAGCAGTACTTC. Its translation is CASSPGGLGGNEQYF.

The rearrangement joins TRBV20-1 to TRBJ2-1; 10 bases are shared with TRBD2. The CDR3 spans 14 residues. The trim removed 4 bases at V and 6 bases at J, leaving 6 bases unmatched. CDR1 and CDR2 from the germline V gene are DFQATT and SNEGSKA (reference sequence). In DNA form, the CDR3 reads TGCAGTGCTATTCGGACTAGCGGAGGCAATGAGCAGTTCTTC. It translates to CSAIRTSGGNEQFF.

The chain couples TRBV30 to TRBJ1-1, with a tentative D call TRBD1 (5 bases). This CDR3 has 14 residues. The germline gives CDR1 GTSNPN, CDR2 SVGIG (reference sequence). V was shortened by 1 base and J by 1 base, with 10 bases between the two germline ends. CDR3 nucleotides: TGTGCCTGGAGTGGGGGACTGCCGAACACTGAAGCTTTCTTT. Amino acid sequence: CAWSGGLPNTEAFF.

Ten or more counts support this clonotype. The chain recombines TRBV15 with TRBJ1-5; no clear D gene. Germline lookup yields CDR1 LNHNV and CDR2 YYDKDF (reference sequence). Trimming removed 0 bases at V and 0 bases at J, with 6 bases between. The CDR3 totals 15 residues. The CDR3 DNA sequence: TGTGCCACCAGCAGAGATCCTCATAGCAATCAGCCCCAGCATTTT. As protein: CATSRDPHSNQPQHF.

This clonotype was seen a handful of times. This sequence joins TRBV12-3 or TRBV12-4 and TRBJ1-1; a weak D match, TRBD1 (5 bases). Trimming removed 6 bases at V and 4 bases at J, with 15 bases between. The CDR3 has 14 amino acids. CDR3 protein: CASSPHGGGTEAFF. The CDR3 nucleotides read TGTGCCAGCAGCCCCCATGGGGGGGGCACTGAAGCTTTCTTT.

The CDR3 bases are TGCGCCAGCAGCTTGGCCACTGGGGCTGGGGCCAACGTCCTGACTTTC. Translating gives CASSLATGAGANVLTF. V usage is TRBV5-1 and J usage is TRBJ2-6; D is undetermined. Trimming took 0 bases from V and 2 from J, leaving 9 bases between them. Germline-derived CDR1 and CDR2 are SGHRS and YFSETQ. The CDR3 runs 16 residues.

The chain uses TRBV20-1 and TRBJ1-2; 9 nucleotides agree with TRBD1. Trimming removed 6 bases from V and 4 bases from J; junction bases left unmatched: 3. This CDR3 contains 12 residues. Germline CDR1 and CDR2: DFQATT and SNEGSKA (reference sequence). Written as DNA, the CDR3 is TGCAGTGCCATGACAGGGGGCTATGGCTACACCTTC. Its translation: CSAMTGGYGYTF.

The J gene is TRBJ2-1, the V gene TRBV20-1; TRBD2 might be the D (7 bases). CDR1 is DFQATT, CDR2 SNEGSKA, per germline (reference sequence). CDR3 size: 15 residues. V lost 6 bases and J 9 bases, leaving 24 bases between the germline ends. CDR3 DNA sequence: TGCAGTGCAGATAGACGGGGAGGGGGGGGTCCTGAGCAGTTCTTC. Translation: CSADRRGGGGPEQFF.

As to this clonotype: A much bigger clone sits one base away, suggesting this may be a read error. The rearrangement uses TRBV19 and TRBJ1-1; D might be TRBD1 (5 bases). The V gene lost 8 bases and the J gene lost 5 bases, with 15 bases spanning the gap. Germline V CDR1 and CDR2: LNHDA, SQIVND (reference sequence). This CDR3 comprises 13 residues. CDR3 amino acids: CASGFWGGTEAFF. In DNA form, the CDR3 reads TGTGCCAGTGGCTTCTGGGGGGGGACTGAAGCTTTCTTT.

This clonotype appeared many times. The V and J genes are TRBV5-4 and TRBJ2-2; D might be TRBD1 (5 bases). The CDR3 loop spans 15 amino acids. CDR1 and CDR2 from the germline V gene are SGHNT and YYREEE (reference sequence). Trimming stripped 0 bases from V and 5 bases from J, with 11 bases between. This chain's CDR3 is CASSLDGARTGELFF. DNA of the CDR3: TGTGCCAGCAGCTTGGATGGGGCTCGGACCGGGGAGCTGTTTTTT.

This clonotype was counted ten times or more. This chain links TRBV30 with TRBJ2-7; the D is unclear. CDR3 length: 13 residues. CDR1 GTSNPN and CDR2 SVGIG come from the germline V gene (reference sequence). V lost 0 bases and J 10 bases, leaving 16 bases between the germline ends. CDR3: CAWSVSGQPLQYF. CDR3 nucleotides: TGTGCCTGGAGTGTATCCGGGCAGCCACTCCAGTACTTC.

This clonotype was counted only a few times. This CDR3 reads CASTEQGMNTEAFF. In DNA form, the CDR3 reads TGCGCCAGCACAGAACAGGGGATGAACACTGAAGCTTTCTTT. This chain joins TRBV5-1 and TRBJ1-1; 7 bases agree with TRBD1. The germline gives CDR1 SGHRS, CDR2 YFSETQ. Trimming removed 6 bases from V and 0 bases from J; junction bases left unmatched: 5. The CDR3 spans 14 residues.

This clonotype was counted ten times or more. This sequence joins TRBV12-3 or TRBV12-4 and TRBJ1-5; no reliable D call. Trimming removed 3 bases at V and 1 base at J, with 7 bases between. The CDR3 is 14 amino acids. The CDR3, as DNA: TGTGCCAGCAGTTTTGCATCGAGCAATCAGCCCCAGCATTTT. Translation gives CASSFASSNQPQHF.

This clonotype was observed many times. The chain carries TRBV15 and TRBJ1-5; no clear D. V lost 0 bases, J lost 7 bases, and 16 bases lay in between. This CDR3 is built from 16 residues. Germline values: CDR1 LNHNV, CDR2 YYDKDF (reference sequence). DNA of the CDR3: TGTGCCACCAGCAGAGAGTCTGTCAGGATGGGACAGCCCCAGCATTTT. Translation: CATSRESVRMGQPQHF.

The J gene is TRBJ2-3, the V gene TRBV7-8, with D possibly called TRBD1 or TRBD2 (5 bases each). Germline lookup yields CDR1 SGHVS and CDR2 FQNEAQ. V was trimmed by 1 base and J by 3 bases, leaving 11 bases between them. This CDR3 has 15 amino acids. CDR3 nucleotides: TGTGCCAGCAGCTTAGAGAGGGGCGGGACAGATACGCAGTATTTT. Its protein product is CASSLERGGTDTQYF.

This clonotype counts as medium-sized. V and J are TRBV6-1 and TRBJ2-5; 9 nucleotides line up with TRBD2. V lost 2 bases, J lost 0 bases, and 4 bases stayed unmatched. Germline CDR1 MNHNS, CDR2 SASEGT. This CDR3 has 16 residues. CDR3 in DNA: TGTGCCAGCAGTGAAAGGGCTAGCGGGGACCAAGAGACCCAGTACTTC. Translating it yields CASSERASGDQETQYF.

This clonotype was observed a few times. V and J are TRBV6-6 and TRBJ1-3, with D possibly being TRBD1 (5 bases). The V end lost 5 bases, the J end lost 2 bases, and 10 bases lay between the germline ends. Germline V CDR1 and CDR2: MNHNY, SVGAGI (reference sequence). The length of the CDR3 is 14 residues. The DNA for the CDR3 is TGTGCCAGCAGTCAGGGACTACCTGGAAACACCATATATTTT. Its protein product is CASSQGLPGNTIYF.

This clonotype was observed many times. This sequence joins TRBV6-5 and TRBJ2-3; D gene unclear. Trimming took off 7 bases at V and 0 bases at J, with 23 bases between the two ends. The germline CDR1 and CDR2 sequences are MNHEY and SVGAGI. This CDR3 spans 18 amino acids. The CDR3 reads CASTPSSALAGSTDTQYF. In DNA, the CDR3 is TGTGCCAGCACCCCCTCCAGCGCTCTGGCTGGGAGCACAGATACGCAGTATTTT.

The genes are TRBV19 and TRBJ2-5; 7 nucleotides line up with TRBD1. The V and J ends lost 9 bases and 2 bases, in that order; junction bases with no gene match: 9. Germline CDR1 LNHDA, CDR2 SQIVND (reference sequence). The CDR3 is 14 residues long. The CDR3 nucleotides read TGTGCCAGCAACGAAAGGGGGCCGCAAGAGACCCAGTACTTC. Its translation: CASNERGPQETQYF.

The chain is built from TRBV7-2 and TRBJ2-1, with D perhaps matching TRBD2 (7 bases). The V gene lost 8 bases and the J gene lost 5 bases, with 28 bases spanning the gap. This CDR3 is 18 amino acids long. Germline CDR1 is SGHTA and CDR2 is FQGNSA. The CDR3 reads CASPPWGGATSRNNEQFF. The CDR3 coding sequence is TGTGCCAGCCCCCCATGGGGGGGGGCGACTAGCCGGAACAATGAGCAGTTCTTC. The complete variable domain, with remaining parts taken from reference TRBV7-2 and TRBJ2-1, reads GAGVSQSPSNKVTEKGKDVELRCDPISGHTALYWYRQSLGQGLEFLIYFQGNSAPDKSGLPSDRFSAERTGGSVSTLTIQRTQQEDSAVYLCASPPWGGATSRNNEQFFGPGTRLTVL.

The chain has TRBV7-6 and TRBJ2-5, with D possibly matching TRBD1 (7 bases). The V end was cut by 4 bases, the J end by 5 bases, with 17 bases between. Germline CDR1 and CDR2: SGHVS and FNYEAQ. The CDR3 has 15 amino acids. The CDR3 coding sequence is TGTGCCAGCAGCTCAGGGGGGCTCCTTGGGGAGACCCAGTACTTC. Translation gives CASSSGGLLGETQYF.

This clonotype was observed a handful of times. The rearrangement links TRBV27 to TRBJ1-5; possible D gene TRBD1, 5 bases. Per germline, CDR1 MNHEY and CDR2 SMNVEV (reference sequence). The CDR3 has 14 residues. Trimming cost V 7 bases and J 1 base, with 11 bases left between them. The CDR3 DNA is TGTGCCAGCAACGCGCCAGGGAGCAATCAGCCCCAGCATTTT. Residues: CASNAPGSNQPQHF.

By proportion, this clonotype is medium-sized. V gene TRBV29-1 combines with J gene TRBJ1-2; 7 nucleotides match TRBD1. Germline assignment: CDR1 SQVTM and CDR2 ANQGSEA. V shed 4 bases, J shed 4 bases, and the junction held 9 bases outside the gene matches. CDR3 length equals 14 residues. The CDR3 loop is CSVGDRVWSYGYTF. In DNA, the CDR3 is TGCAGCGTTGGAGACAGGGTTTGGTCCTATGGCTACACCTTC.

This chain joins TRBV7-2 and TRBJ1-6; D ambiguous. The CDR3 length is 15 residues. The V and J ends lost 5 bases and 2 bases respectively, with 10 bases between them. CDR1 is SGHTA, CDR2 FQGNSA, per germline. The CDR3 coding sequence is TGTGCCAGCAGCAAAACAGTGGCCTATAATTCACCCCTCCACTTT. Translating it yields CASSKTVAYNSPLHF.

This clonotype was detected many times. The V gene is TRBV6-1, the J gene TRBJ2-5, with 11 bases that match TRBD2. Trimming cost V 8 bases and J 5 bases; bases outside gene matches: 7. This CDR3 is built from 14 residues. Germline CDR1 is MNHNS and CDR2 is SASEGT. The CDR3, as DNA: TGTGCCAGCCCCCGACTAGCGGGGTGGGAGACCCAGTACTTC. Translating gives CASPRLAGWETQYF.

This clonotype occurred a few times. The rearrangement uses TRBV19 and TRBJ1-5; the D gene is possibly TRBD1 (5 bases). Looked up from germline, CDR1 is LNHDA and CDR2 is SQIVND (reference sequence). The CDR3 length is 14 residues. Between the trimmed V and J ends, which lost 3 bases and 5 bases, there was a span of 11 bases. CDR3 protein: CASSIRDRYQPQHF. CDR3 nucleotides: TGTGCCAGTAGTATCCGGGACCGTTATCAGCCCCAGCATTTT.

J is TRBJ2-7 and V is TRBV7-2, with D perhaps TRBD1 (6 bases). Trimming pared 0 bases from V and 0 bases from J, leaving 12 bases between. Germline CDR1 is SGHTA and CDR2 is FQGNSA. The CDR3 runs to 16 residues. The CDR3 is CASSLAAGAGSYEQYF. CDR3 nucleotide sequence: TGTGCCAGCAGCTTAGCAGCAGGGGCCGGCTCCTACGAGCAGTACTTC. Based on the CDR3 plus reference TRBV7-2 and TRBJ2-7, the full variable domain is GAGVSQSPSNKVTEKGKDVELRCDPISGHTALYWYRQSLGQGLEFLIYFQGNSAPDKSGLPSDRFSAERTGGSVSTLTIQRTQQEDSAVYLCASSLAAGAGSYEQYFGPGTRLTVT.

V and J are TRBV28 and TRBJ2-7; no clear D. V was trimmed by 3 bases and J by 6 bases, leaving 15 bases between them. CDR3 length: 14 residues. Germline V lookup: CDR1 MDHEN, CDR2 SYDVKM. The CDR3 nucleotides are TGTGCCAGCAGTTTCCTAATAAAATCGGTCGAGCAGTACTTC. This sequence encodes CASSFLIKSVEQYF.

In this sample, this clonotype is medium-sized (0.01 to 0.1%). This chain links TRBV19 with TRBJ1-6, with D perhaps matching TRBD1 (5 bases). Per germline, CDR1 LNHDA and CDR2 SQIVND (reference sequence). V was trimmed by 6 bases and J by 5 bases, leaving 20 bases between them. This CDR3 comprises 17 residues. The CDR3 DNA sequence: TGTGCCAGTAGCTTAACCTGGGGCGCCTCTGATAATTCACCCCTCCACTTT. It yields the protein CASSLTWGASDNSPLHF. The full variable domain, completed using reference TRBV19 and TRBJ1-6, is DGGITQSPKYLFRKEGQNVTLSCEQNLNHDAMYWYRQDPGQGLRLIYYSQIVNDFQKGDIAEGYSVSREKKESFPLTVTSAQKNPTAFYLCASSLTWGASDNSPLHFGNGTRLTVT.